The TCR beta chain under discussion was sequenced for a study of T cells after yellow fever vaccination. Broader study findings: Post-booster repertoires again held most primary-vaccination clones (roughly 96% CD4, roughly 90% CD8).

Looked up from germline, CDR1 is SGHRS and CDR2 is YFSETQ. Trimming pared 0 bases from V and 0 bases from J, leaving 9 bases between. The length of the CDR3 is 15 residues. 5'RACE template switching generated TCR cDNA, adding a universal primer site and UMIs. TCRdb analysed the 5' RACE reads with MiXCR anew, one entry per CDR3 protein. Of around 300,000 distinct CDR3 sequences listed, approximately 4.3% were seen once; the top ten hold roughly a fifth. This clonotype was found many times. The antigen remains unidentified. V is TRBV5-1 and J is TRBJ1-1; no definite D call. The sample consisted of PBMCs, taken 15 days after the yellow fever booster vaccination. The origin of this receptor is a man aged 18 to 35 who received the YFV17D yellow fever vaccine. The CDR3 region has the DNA TGCGCCAGCAGCTTGGCTTCCCGTTTGAACACTGAAGCTTTCTTT. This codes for CASSLASRLNTEAFF. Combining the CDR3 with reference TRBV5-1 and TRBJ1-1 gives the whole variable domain KAGVTQTPRYLIKTRGQQVTLSCSPISGHRSVSWYQQTPGQGLQFLFEYFSETQRNKGNFPGRFSGRQFSNSRSEMNVSTLELGDSALYLCASSLASRLNTEAFFGQGTRLTVV.